This TCR beta chain comes out of a study of identical twins. Unique molecular identifiers were in the cDNA, with template-switch universal primer binding. TCRdb recomputed calls from the 5' RACE reads with MiXCR, one row per CDR3 protein. Seen here are roughly 1,500,000 distinct CDR3 sequences, around 29% observed once, and the top ten hold about 0.27%. The CDR3 runs to 12 residues. Per the germline V gene, CDR1 is SEHNR and CDR2 is FQNEAQ (reference sequence). A note on this clonotype: One end of the junction is discordant with germline, which a read error may explain.

This chain uses TRBV7-9 with TRBJ2-3; D gene uncertain. What was sequenced was cord blood. The TCR originated in a newborn girl in good health. CDR3 sequence reads: CASNLFTDMQYF. The CDR3 bases are TGTGCCAGCAACCTATTCACAGATATGCAGTATTTT.